This T cell receptor beta chain was observed in a study of CD8+ T cells in alopecia areata. Background on the study: Dosing spanned 6 to 18 months on tofacitinib, then 6 months off drug. Notes on the study in general: There was only one nonresponder, so it was unclear how baseline CD8+ expansion relates to response. Compared with mice, patients displayed less clear TCR sharing, possibly for HLA-related reasons.

The CDR3 spans 14 residues. The trim removed 6 bases at V and 3 bases at J, leaving 1 base unmatched. Germline V gene sequence: CDR1 ENHRY, CDR2 SYGVKD. This clone was found a few times. Its antigen remains unknown. RNA extraction was followed by reverse transcription into cDNA, which acted as the sequencing template. The repertoire was sequenced with immunoSEQ multiplex PCR; TCRdb's copy has only in-frame clones and lacks some. The table shows about 220,000 clones, with under 60% occurring only once. The treatment was: oral pan-JAK inhibitor, 5-10 mg twice daily. Peripheral blood, together with lesional scalp punch biopsies, was collected from alopecia areata patients.

The material sequenced was CD4+ T cells sorted from blood, taken at week 4, from a patient treated with tofacitinib. The receptor's source is a human donor with alopecia areata. The chain is built from TRBV10-3 and TRBJ2-2; 10 bases are shared with TRBD1. CDR3 nucleotides: TGTGCCATCAGGGGACAGGGGCACACCGGGGAGCTGTTTTTT. It encodes CAIRGQGHTGELFF.